Each of the 4 T cell receptor beta chains below was sequenced from the same sample in a study of blood T cell repertoires in COVID-19. Some clones are missing from TCRdb's copy, which holds only in-frame ones; the method was immunoSEQ multiplex PCR. Among about 260,000 clones listed, about 91% were seen once. What was sequenced was PBMCs or T cells enriched from blood (not recorded which). The origin of the receptors is a woman aged 40-49 years with acute COVID-19.

This clone has only a few counts. The chain couples TRBV5-1 to TRBJ1-5; D remains unclear. Trimming stripped 6 bases from V and 6 bases from J, with 13 bases between. The CDR3 length is 13 residues. Germline CDR1 SGHRS, CDR2 YFSETQ. CDR3 sequence (DNA): TGCGCCAGCACTATTGACGGGTCTCAGCCCCAGCATTTT. As protein: CASTIDGSQPQHF.

The chain joins TRBV21-1 to TRBJ1-1; TRBD1, the D gene given by the table, was not confirmed from the DNA. TRBV21-1 is termed a pseudogene. The CDR3 has 12 residues. The DNA for the CDR3 is TGTGCCAGCAGCAACTTGACAGGGCAAGCTTTCTTT. This codes for CASSNLTGQAFF.

V is TRBV3-1 (or the pseudogene TRBV3-2) and J is TRBJ2-7, with 8 nucleotides matching TRBD1. The germline gives CDR1 LGHDT, CDR2 YNNKEL (reference sequence). Unmatched junction bases numbered 4, after V lost 0 bases and J lost 6 bases. CDR3 length: 14 amino acids. The CDR3 here is CASSQDTGGGEQYF. CDR3 nucleotides: TGTGCCAGCAGCCAAGATACAGGGGGAGGCGAGCAGTACTTC.

This chain links TRBV12-3 or TRBV12-4 with TRBJ2-3; D is uncertain. V was shortened by 3 bases and J by 2 bases, with 6 bases between the two germline ends. The CDR3 runs to 13 residues. This chain's CDR3 is CASSLRVTDTQYF. CDR3 bases: TGTGCCAGCAGTTTGCGTGTCACAGATACGCAGTATTTT.